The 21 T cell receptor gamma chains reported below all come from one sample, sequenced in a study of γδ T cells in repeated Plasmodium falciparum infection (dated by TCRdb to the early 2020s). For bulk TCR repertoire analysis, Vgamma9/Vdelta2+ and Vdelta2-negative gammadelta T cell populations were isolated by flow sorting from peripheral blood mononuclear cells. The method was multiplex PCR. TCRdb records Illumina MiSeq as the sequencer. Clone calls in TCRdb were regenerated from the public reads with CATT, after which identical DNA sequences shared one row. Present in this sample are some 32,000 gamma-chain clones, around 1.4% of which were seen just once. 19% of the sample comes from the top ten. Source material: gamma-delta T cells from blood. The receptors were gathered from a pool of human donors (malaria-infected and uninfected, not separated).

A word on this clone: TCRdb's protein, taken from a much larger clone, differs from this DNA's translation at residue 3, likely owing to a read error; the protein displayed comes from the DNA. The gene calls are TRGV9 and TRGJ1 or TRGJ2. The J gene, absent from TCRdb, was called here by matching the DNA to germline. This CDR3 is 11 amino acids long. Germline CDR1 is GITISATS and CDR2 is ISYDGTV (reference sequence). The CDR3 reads CASWEESKKLF. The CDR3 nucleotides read TGTGCCTCGTGGGAGGAATCTAAGAAACTCTTT.

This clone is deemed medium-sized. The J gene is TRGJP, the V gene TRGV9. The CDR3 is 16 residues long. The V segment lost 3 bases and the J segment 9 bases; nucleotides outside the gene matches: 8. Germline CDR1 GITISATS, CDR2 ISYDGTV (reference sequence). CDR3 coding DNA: TGTGCCTTGTGGGAGACCCGGGTGTTGGGCAAAAAAATCAAGGTATTT. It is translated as CALWETRVLGKKIKVF.

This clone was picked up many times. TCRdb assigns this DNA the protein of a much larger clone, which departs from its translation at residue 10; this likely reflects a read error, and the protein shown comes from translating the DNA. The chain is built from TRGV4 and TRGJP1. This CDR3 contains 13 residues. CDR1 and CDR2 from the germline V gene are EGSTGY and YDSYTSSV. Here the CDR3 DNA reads TGTGCCACCTGGGATACCACTGGTTGGTCCAAGATATTT. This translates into CATWDTTGWSKIF.

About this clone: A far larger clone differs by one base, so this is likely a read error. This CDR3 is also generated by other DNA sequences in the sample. CDR3 sequence reads: CATWEILYYKKLF. Written as DNA, the CDR3 is TGTGCCACCTGGGAAATTTTATATTATAAGAAGCTCTTT. A V gene of TRGV3 was called, but no J gene was assigned. Germline CDR1 and CDR2: VTNTFY and YDVSTARD (reference sequence). The CDR3 sequence is 13 residues long.

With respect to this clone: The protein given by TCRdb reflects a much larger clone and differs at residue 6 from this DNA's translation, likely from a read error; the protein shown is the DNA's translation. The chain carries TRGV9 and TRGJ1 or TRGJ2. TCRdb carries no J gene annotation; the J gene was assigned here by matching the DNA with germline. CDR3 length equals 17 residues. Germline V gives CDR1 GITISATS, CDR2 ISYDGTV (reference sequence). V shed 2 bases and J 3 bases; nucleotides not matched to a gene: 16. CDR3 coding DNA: TGTGCCTTGTGGGAGGCGCACAGCCACCGCCTTTATTATAAGAAACTCTTT. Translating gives CALWEAHSHRLYYKKLF.

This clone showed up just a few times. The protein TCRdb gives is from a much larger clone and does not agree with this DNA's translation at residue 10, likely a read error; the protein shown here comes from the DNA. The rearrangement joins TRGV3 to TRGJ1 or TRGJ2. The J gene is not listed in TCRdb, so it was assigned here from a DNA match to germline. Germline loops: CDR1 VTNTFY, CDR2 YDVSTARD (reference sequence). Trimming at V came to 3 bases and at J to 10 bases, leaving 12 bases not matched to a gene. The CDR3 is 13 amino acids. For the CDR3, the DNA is TGTGCCACCTGGGACGCCAGGGTGAAGAAGAAACTCTTT. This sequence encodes CATWDARVKKKLF.

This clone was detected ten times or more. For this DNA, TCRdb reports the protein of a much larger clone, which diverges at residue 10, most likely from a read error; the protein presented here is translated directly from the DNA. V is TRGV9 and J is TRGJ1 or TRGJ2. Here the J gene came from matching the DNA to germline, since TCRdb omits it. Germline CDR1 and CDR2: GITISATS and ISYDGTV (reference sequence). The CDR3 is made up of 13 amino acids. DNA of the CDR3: TGTGCCTTGTGGGAGATTTTTTATTATGAGAAACTCTTT. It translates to CALWEIFYYEKLF.

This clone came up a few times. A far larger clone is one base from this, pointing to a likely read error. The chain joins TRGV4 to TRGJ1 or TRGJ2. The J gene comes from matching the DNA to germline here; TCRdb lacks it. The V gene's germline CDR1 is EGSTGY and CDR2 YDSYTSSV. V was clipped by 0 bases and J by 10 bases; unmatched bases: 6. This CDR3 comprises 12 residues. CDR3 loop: CATWDGHYKKLF. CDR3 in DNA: TGTGCCACCTGGGATGGGCACTACAAGAAACTCTTT.

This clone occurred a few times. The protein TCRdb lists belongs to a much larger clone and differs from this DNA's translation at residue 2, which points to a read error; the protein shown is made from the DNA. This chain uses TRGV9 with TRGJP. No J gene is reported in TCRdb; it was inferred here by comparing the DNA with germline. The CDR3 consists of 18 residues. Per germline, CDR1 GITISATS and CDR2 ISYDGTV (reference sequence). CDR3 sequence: CTLWEVQAEELGKKIKVF. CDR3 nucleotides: TGTACCTTGTGGGAGGTGCAAGCCGAAGAGTTGGGCAAAAAAATCAAGGTATTT.

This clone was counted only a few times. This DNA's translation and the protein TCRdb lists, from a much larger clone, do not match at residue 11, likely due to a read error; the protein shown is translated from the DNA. Here the CDR3 reads CALWEPRNYYEKLF. The CDR3 DNA reads TGTGCCTTGTGGGAGCCGCGAAATTATTATGAGAAACTCTTT. J is TRGJ1 or TRGJ2 and V is TRGV9. Germline matching of the DNA provided the J gene here, since TCRdb leaves it blank. CDR3 length: 14 amino acids. The V gene's germline CDR1 is GITISATS and CDR2 ISYDGTV (reference sequence).

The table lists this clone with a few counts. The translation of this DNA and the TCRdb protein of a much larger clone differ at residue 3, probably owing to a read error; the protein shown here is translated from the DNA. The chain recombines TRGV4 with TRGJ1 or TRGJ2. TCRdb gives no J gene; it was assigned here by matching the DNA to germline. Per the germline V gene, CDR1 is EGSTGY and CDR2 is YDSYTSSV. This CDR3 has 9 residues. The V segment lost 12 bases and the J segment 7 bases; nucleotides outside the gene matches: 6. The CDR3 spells CAALYKKLF. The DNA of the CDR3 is TGTGCCGCATTGTATAAGAAACTCTTT.

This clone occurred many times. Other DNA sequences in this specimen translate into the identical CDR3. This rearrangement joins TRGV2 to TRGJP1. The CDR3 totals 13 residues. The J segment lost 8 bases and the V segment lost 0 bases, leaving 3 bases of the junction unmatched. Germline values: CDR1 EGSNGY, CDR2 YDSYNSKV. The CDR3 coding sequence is TGTGCCACCTGGGACGGGCGGGGTTGGTTCAAGATATTT. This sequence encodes CATWDGRGWFKIF.

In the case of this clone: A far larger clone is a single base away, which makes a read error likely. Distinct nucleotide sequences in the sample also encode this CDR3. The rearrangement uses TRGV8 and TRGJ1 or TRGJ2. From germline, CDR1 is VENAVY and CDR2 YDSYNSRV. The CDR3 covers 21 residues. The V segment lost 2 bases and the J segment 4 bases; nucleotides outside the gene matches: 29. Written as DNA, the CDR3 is TGTGCCACCTGGGATACCCGGCCCCAAGGTTCTCCTTGTGAACCCTATTATAAGAAACTCTTT. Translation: CATWDTRPQGSPCEPYYKKLF.

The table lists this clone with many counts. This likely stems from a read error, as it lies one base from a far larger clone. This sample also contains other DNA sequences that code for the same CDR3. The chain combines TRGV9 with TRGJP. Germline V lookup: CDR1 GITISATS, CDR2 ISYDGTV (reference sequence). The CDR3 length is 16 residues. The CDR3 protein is CALWEFKELGKKIKVF. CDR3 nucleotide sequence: TGTGCCTTGTGGGAGTTTAAAGAGCTGGGCAAAAAAATCAAGGTATTT.

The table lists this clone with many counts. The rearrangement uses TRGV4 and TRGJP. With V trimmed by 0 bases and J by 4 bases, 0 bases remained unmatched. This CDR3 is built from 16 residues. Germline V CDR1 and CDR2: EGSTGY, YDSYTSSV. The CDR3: CATWDGQELGKKIKVF. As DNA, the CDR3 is TGTGCCACCTGGGATGGGCAAGAGTTGGGCAAAAAAATCAAGGTATTT.

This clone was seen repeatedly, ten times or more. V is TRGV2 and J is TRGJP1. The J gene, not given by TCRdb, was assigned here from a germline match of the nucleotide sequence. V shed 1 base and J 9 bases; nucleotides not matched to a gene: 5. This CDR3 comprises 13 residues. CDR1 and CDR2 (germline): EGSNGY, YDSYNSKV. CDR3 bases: TGTGCCACCTGGGACGGTTCTCGTTGGTTCAAGATATTT. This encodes CATWDGSRWFKIF.

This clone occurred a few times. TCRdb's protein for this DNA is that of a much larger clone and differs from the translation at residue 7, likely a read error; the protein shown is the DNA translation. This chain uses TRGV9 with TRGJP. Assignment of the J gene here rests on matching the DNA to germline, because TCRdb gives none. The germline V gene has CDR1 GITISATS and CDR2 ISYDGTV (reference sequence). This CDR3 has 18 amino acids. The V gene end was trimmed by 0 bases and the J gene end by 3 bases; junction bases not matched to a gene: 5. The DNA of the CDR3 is TGTGCCTTGTGGGAGGTGGCGGCGCAAGAGTTGGGCAAAAAAATCAAGGTATTT. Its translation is CALWEVAAQELGKKIKVF.

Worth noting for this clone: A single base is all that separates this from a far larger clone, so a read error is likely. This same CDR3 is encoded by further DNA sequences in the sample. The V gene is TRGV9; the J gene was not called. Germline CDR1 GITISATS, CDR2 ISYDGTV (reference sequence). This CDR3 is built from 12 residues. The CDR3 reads CALWEVRKIKVF. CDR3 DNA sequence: TGTGCCTTGTGGGAGGTTAGGAAAATCAAGGTGTTT.

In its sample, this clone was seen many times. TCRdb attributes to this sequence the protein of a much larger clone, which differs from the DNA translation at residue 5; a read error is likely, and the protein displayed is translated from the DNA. The CDR3 DNA reads as TGTGCCTTGTGGGATCCCCCACAAGAGTTGGGCAAAAAAATCAAGGTATTT. Translating it yields CALWDPPQELGKKIKVF. This chain uses TRGV9 with TRGJP. The J gene comes from matching the DNA to germline here; TCRdb lacks it. V gave up 4 bases and J gave up 4 bases; unmatched junction bases: 7. The CDR3 loop spans 17 amino acids. Germline loops: CDR1 GITISATS, CDR2 ISYDGTV (reference sequence).

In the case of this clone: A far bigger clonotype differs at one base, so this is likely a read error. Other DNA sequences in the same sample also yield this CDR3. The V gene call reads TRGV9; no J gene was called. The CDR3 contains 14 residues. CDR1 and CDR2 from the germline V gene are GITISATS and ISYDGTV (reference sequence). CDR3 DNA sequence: TGTGCCTTGTGGGACCCCTTTAATTATTATAAGAAGCTCTTT. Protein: CALWDPFNYYKKLF.

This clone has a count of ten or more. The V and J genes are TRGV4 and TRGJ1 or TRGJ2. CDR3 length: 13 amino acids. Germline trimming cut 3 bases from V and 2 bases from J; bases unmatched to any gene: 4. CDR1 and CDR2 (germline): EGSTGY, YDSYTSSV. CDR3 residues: CATWDSYYYKKLF. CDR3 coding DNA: TGTGCCACCTGGGATTCATATTATTATAAGAAACTCTTT.